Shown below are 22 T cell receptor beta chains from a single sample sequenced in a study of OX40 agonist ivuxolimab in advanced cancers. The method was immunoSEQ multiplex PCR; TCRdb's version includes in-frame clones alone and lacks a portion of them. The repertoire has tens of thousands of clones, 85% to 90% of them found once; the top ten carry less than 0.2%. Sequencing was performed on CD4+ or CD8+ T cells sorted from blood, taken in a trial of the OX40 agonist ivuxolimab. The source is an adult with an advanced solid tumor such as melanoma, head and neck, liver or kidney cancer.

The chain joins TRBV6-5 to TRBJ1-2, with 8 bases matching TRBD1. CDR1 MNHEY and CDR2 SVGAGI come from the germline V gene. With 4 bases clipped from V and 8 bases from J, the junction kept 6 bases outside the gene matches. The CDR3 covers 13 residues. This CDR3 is CASSLQGVGGYTF. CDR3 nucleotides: TGTGCCAGCAGTTTACAGGGGGTAGGCGGCTACACCTTC.

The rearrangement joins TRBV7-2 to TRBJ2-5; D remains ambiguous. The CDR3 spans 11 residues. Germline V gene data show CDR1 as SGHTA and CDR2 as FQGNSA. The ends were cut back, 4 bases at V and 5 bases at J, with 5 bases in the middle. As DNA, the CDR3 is TGTGCCAGCAGCTCGGCGGAGACCCAGTACTTC. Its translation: CASSSAETQYF.

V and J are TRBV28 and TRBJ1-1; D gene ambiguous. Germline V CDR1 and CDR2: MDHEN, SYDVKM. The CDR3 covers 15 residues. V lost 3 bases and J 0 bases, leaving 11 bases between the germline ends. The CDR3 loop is CASSFEVWLNTEAFF. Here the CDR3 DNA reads TGTGCCAGCAGTTTTGAGGTTTGGCTGAACACTGAAGCTTTCTTT.

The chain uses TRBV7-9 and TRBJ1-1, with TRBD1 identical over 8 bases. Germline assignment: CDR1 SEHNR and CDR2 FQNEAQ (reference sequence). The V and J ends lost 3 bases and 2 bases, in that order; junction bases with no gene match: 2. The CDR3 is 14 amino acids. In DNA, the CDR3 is TGTGCCAGCAGCTTCCCAGGGGGCAACACTGAAGCTTTCTTT. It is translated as CASSFPGGNTEAFF.

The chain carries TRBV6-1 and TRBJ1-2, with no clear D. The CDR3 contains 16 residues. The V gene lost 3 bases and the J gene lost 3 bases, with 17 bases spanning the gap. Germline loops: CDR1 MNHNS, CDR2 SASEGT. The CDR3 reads CASSEGKIANHYGYTF. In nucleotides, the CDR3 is TGTGCCAGCAGTGAGGGTAAAATCGCGAACCACTATGGCTACACCTTC.

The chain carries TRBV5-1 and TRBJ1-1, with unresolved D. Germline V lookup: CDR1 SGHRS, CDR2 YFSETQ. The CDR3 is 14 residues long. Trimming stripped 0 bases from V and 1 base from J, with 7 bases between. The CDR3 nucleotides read TGCGCCAGCAGCTTGGACGGACCGAACACTGAAGCTTTCTTT. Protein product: CASSLDGPNTEAFF.

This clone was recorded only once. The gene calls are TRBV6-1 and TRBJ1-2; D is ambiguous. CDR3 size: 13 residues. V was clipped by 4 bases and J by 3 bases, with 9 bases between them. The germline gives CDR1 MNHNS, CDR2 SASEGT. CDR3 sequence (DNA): TGTGCCAGCAGTGCGGGCGGCGACTATGGCTACACCTTC. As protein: CASSAGGDYGYTF.

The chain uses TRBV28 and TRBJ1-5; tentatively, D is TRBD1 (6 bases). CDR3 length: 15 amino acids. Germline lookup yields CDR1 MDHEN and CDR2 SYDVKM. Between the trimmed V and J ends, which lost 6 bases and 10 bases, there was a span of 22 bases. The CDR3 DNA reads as TGTGCCAGCAGCCCTCATGGACAGCCCTCCGGACCCCAGCATTTT. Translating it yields CASSPHGQPSGPQHF.

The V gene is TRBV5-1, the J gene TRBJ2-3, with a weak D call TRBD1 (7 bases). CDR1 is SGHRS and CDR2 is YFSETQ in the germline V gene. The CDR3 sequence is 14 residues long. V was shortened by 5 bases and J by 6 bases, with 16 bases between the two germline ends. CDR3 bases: TGCGCCAGCAGTAAGGAGGGGGCGTGGGATACGCAGTATTTT. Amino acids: CASSKEGAWDTQYF. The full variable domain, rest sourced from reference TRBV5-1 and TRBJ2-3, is KAGVTQTPRYLIKTRGQQVTLSCSPISGHRSVSWYQQTPGQGLQFLFEYFSETQRNKGNFPGRFSGRQFSNSRSEMNVSTLELGDSALYLCASSKEGAWDTQYFGPGTRLTVL.

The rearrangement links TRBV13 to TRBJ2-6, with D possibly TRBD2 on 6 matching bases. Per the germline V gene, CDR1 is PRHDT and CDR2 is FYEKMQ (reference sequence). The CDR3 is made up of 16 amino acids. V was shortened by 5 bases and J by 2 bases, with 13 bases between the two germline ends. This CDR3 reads CASSPRAGTGANVLTF. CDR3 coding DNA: TGTGCCAGCAGCCCCCGGGCGGGGACTGGGGCCAACGTCCTGACTTTC.

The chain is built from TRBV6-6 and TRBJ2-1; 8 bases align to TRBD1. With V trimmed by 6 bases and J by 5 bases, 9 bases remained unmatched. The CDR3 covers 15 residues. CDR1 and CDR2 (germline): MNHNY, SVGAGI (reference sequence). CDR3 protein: CASRAPGQVDNEQFF. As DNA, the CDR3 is TGTGCCAGCAGAGCTCCGGGACAGGTCGACAATGAGCAGTTCTTC.

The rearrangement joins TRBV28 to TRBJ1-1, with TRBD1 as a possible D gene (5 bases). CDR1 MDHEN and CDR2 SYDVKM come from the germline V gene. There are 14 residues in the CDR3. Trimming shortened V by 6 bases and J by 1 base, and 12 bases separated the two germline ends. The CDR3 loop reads CASSEPGGNTEAFF. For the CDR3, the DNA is TGTGCCAGCAGCGAACCCGGGGGGAACACTGAAGCTTTCTTT.

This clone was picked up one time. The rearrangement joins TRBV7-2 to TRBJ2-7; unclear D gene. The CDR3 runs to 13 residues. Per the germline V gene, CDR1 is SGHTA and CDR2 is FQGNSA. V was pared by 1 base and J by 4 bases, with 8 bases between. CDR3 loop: CASSLVRKYEQYF. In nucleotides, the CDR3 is TGTGCCAGCAGCTTAGTTAGGAAATACGAGCAGTACTTC.

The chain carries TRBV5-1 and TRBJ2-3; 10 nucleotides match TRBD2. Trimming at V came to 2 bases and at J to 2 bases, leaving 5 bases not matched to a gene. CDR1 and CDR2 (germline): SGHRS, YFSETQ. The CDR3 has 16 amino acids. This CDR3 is CASSFLAGANTDTQYF. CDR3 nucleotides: TGCGCCAGCAGCTTCCTAGCGGGGGCGAACACAGATACGCAGTATTTT.

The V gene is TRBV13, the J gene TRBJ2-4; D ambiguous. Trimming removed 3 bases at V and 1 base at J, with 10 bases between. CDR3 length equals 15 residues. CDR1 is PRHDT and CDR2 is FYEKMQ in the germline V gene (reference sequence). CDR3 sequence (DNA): TGTGCCAGCAGCTTCAAGGGAAATGCCAAAAACATTCAGTACTTC. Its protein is CASSFKGNAKNIQYF.

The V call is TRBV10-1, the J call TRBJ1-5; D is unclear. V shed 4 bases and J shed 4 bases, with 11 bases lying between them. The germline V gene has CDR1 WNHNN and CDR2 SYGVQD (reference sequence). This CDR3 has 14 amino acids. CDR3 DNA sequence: TGCGCCAGCAGTGTCTCGGTATTGAATCAGCCCCAGCATTTT. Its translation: CASSVSVLNQPQHF.

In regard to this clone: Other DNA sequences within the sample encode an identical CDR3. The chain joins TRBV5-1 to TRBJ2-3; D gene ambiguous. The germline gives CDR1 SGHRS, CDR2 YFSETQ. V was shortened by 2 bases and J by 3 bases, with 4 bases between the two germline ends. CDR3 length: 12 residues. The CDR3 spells CASSFGTDTQYF. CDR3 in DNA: TGCGCCAGCAGCTTTGGAACAGATACGCAGTATTTT.

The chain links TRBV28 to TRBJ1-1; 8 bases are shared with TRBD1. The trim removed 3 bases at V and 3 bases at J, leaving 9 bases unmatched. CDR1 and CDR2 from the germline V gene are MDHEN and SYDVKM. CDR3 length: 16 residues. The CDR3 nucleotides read TGTGCCAGCAGTTTCGCAGGGGGCGTGGTGGACACTGAAGCTTTCTTT. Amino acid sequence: CASSFAGGVVDTEAFF.

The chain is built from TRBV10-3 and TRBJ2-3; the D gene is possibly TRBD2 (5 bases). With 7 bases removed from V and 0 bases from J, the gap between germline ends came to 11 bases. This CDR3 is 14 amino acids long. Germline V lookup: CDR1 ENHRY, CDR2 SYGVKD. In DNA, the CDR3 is TGTGCCATCACTGGGAGACACAGCACAGATACGCAGTATTTT. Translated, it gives CAITGRHSTDTQYF.

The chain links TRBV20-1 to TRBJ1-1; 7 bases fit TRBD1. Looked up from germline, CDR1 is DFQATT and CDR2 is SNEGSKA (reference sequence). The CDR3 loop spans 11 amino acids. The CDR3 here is CIYDRDTEAFF. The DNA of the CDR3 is TGCATCTACGACAGGGACACTGAAGCTTTCTTT.

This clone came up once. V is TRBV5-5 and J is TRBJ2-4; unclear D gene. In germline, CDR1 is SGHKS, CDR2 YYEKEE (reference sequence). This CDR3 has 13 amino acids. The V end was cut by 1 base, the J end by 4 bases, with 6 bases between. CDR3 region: CASSLLQKNIQYF. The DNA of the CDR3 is TGTGCCAGCAGCTTGCTCCAGAAAAACATTCAGTACTTC.

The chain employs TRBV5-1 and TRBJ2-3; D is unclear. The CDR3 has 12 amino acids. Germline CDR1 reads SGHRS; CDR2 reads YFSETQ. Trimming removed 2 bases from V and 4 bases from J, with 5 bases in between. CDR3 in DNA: TGCGCCAGCAGCTTTCCAGCAGATACGCAGTATTTT. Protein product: CASSFPADTQYF. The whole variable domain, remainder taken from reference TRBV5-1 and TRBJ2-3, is KAGVTQTPRYLIKTRGQQVTLSCSPISGHRSVSWYQQTPGQGLQFLFEYFSETQRNKGNFPGRFSGRQFSNSRSEMNVSTLELGDSALYLCASSFPADTQYFGPGTRLTVL.